Each of the 18 T cell receptor beta chains below was sequenced from the same sample in a study of CD8 T cells in Susac syndrome. Roughly 0.45 to 1 ug RNA was reverse transcribed with random hexamers. Each CDR3 protein gets one entry after TCRdb re-called the immunoSEQ multiplex PCR reads with MiXCR. The table records hundreds of thousands of distinct CDR3 sequences, 95% of them present only once. The sequencing sample was made of CD4+ T cells from PBMCs. Receptors were obtained from a human donor with multiple sclerosis.

This chain uses TRBV20-1 with TRBJ2-7; possibly TRBD1 or TRBD2 for D (6 bases each). Between the trimmed V and J ends, which lost 6 bases and 6 bases, there was a span of 18 bases. The CDR3 covers 13 residues. CDR1 and CDR2 (germline): DFQATT, SNEGSKA (reference sequence). CDR3 protein: CSAKKEGVGEQYF. CDR3 coding DNA: TGCAGTGCGAAGAAGGAGGGGGTGGGCGAGCAGTACTTC.

CDR3 DNA sequence: TGCAGCGTTCGGAGTAGGGGGGGAGAGACCCAGTACTTC. It yields the protein CSVRSRGGETQYF. This chain joins TRBV29-1 and TRBJ2-5, with D perhaps matching TRBD2 (7 bases). Germline CDR1 is SQVTM and CDR2 is ANQGSEA. CDR3 size: 13 residues. V dropped 5 bases and J dropped 4 bases, with 14 bases sitting between them. Combining the CDR3 with reference TRBV29-1 and TRBJ2-5 gives the whole variable domain SAVISQKPSRDICQRGTSLTIQCQVDSQVTMMFWYRQQPGQSLTLIATANQGSEATYESGFVIDKFPISRPNLTFSTLTVSNMSPEDSSIYLCSVRSRGGETQYFGPGTRLLVL.

The J gene is TRBJ2-5, the V gene TRBV7-9; the D is unclear. Germline V gene data show CDR1 as SEHNR and CDR2 as FQNEAQ (reference sequence). The CDR3 consists of 13 residues. With 1 base removed from V and 4 bases from J, the gap between germline ends came to 7 bases. The CDR3 sequence: CASSLGLVETQYF. CDR3 in DNA: TGTGCCAGCAGCTTAGGACTTGTAGAGACCCAGTACTTC.

J is TRBJ1-2 and V is TRBV12-3 or TRBV12-4, with 8 bases lining up with TRBD1. This CDR3 spans 16 amino acids. Trimming at V came to 3 bases and at J to 5 bases, leaving 11 bases not matched to a gene. The CDR3 loop is CASSLRSGGERYGYTF. CDR3 nucleotides: TGTGCCAGCAGTTTGAGGTCAGGGGGCGAACGGTATGGCTACACCTTC.

The V gene is TRBV4-1, the J gene TRBJ2-2; tentative D call: TRBD2 (5 bases). V was clipped by 0 bases and J by 0 bases, with 11 bases between them. Per germline, CDR1 MGHRA and CDR2 YSYEKL. The CDR3 is made up of 17 amino acids. The CDR3 nucleotides read TGCGCCAGCAGCCAAGAGGACTGGTGGGCGAACACCGGGGAGCTGTTTTTT. It codes for CASSQEDWWANTGELFF.

The V gene is TRBV20-1, the J gene TRBJ2-7, with 9 bases aligning to TRBD2. The V segment lost 7 bases and the J segment 1 base; nucleotides outside the gene matches: 11. The germline gives CDR1 DFQATT, CDR2 SNEGSKA (reference sequence). The CDR3 consists of 15 residues. CDR3 amino acids: CSGLAGLGRSYEQYF. In nucleotides, the CDR3 is TGCAGTGGTCTAGCGGGGCTAGGGAGGTCCTACGAGCAGTACTTC.

The chain combines TRBV29-1 with TRBJ2-3; D is unresolved. Trimming took 3 bases from V and 4 from J, leaving 8 bases between them. The CDR3 is 12 amino acids. Germline V gene lookup returns CDR1 SQVTM and CDR2 ANQGSEA. CDR3 amino acids: CSVEWGSDTQYF. Written as DNA, the CDR3 is TGCAGCGTTGAGTGGGGTTCAGATACGCAGTATTTT.

The chain links TRBV10-3 to TRBJ2-5; 7 bases fit TRBD1. The V segment lost 4 bases and the J segment 7 bases; nucleotides outside the gene matches: 6. From germline, CDR1 is ENHRY and CDR2 SYGVKD. There are 13 residues in the CDR3. The CDR3 reads CAISGTGVGTQYF. The CDR3, as DNA: TGTGCCATCAGTGGGACAGGCGTAGGGACCCAGTACTTC.

J is TRBJ1-2 and V is TRBV27; D might be TRBD1 (6 bases). This CDR3 is 14 amino acids long. Trimming pared 7 bases from V and 6 bases from J, leaving 18 bases between. The germline CDR1 and CDR2 sequences are MNHEY and SMNVEV (reference sequence). This CDR3 reads CASKRGGSLDGYTF. In DNA, the CDR3 is TGTGCCAGCAAACGAGGGGGTTCTCTCGATGGCTACACCTTC.

V and J are TRBV12-3 or TRBV12-4 and TRBJ2-7; either TRBD1 or TRBD2 may fit D (5 bases each). V was shortened by 6 bases and J by 7 bases, with 19 bases between the two germline ends. This CDR3 region has 14 residues. The CDR3 reads CASSPGTGTGEQYF. The CDR3 region has the DNA TGTGCCAGCAGCCCCGGGACGGGGACCGGAGAGCAGTACTTC.

The chain couples TRBV30 to TRBJ1-1, with D tentatively TRBD1 (6 bases). This CDR3 has 11 residues. Germline loops: CDR1 GTSNPN, CDR2 SVGIG (reference sequence). With 8 bases removed from V and 1 base from J, the gap between germline ends came to 8 bases. CDR3: CATDRNTEAFF. The CDR3 DNA sequence: TGTGCCACGGACAGGAACACTGAAGCTTTCTTT.

The gene calls are TRBV18 and TRBJ1-1; TRBD1 might be the D (5 bases). The CDR3 length is 15 residues. Per the germline V gene, CDR1 is KGHSH and CDR2 is LQKENI. The V and J ends lost 4 bases and 1 base respectively, with 13 bases between them. CDR3 nucleotide sequence: TGTGCCAGCTCACGAGGACAACAGGCGAACACTGAAGCTTTCTTT. This sequence encodes CASSRGQQANTEAFF.

This clonotype was recorded only once. The chain is built from TRBV7-2 and TRBJ2-1; no clear D gene. The CDR3 totals 16 residues. The V end was cut by 0 bases, the J end by 0 bases, with 9 bases between. Germline V gene data show CDR1 as SGHTA and CDR2 as FQGNSA. The CDR3 reads CASSLAGRSSYNEQFF. Written as DNA, the CDR3 is TGTGCCAGCAGCTTAGCTGGCAGGAGCTCCTACAATGAGCAGTTCTTC.

This clonotype showed up just once. V and J are TRBV28 and TRBJ2-5; possible D gene TRBD1, 5 bases. In germline, CDR1 is MDHEN, CDR2 SYDVKM. The V end lost 2 bases, the J end lost 1 base, and 11 bases lay between the germline ends. This CDR3 spans 15 amino acids. The CDR3 DNA reads as TGTGCCAGCAGTTTACCGTTCAGGGTCCAAGAGACCCAGTACTTC. Translating gives CASSLPFRVQETQYF.

The chain employs TRBV29-1 and TRBJ2-5; maybe TRBD1 (5 bases). Trimming took 1 base from V and 4 from J, leaving 16 bases between them. The CDR3 extends over 15 amino acids. Germline CDR1 is SQVTM and CDR2 is ANQGSEA. CDR3 DNA: TGCAGCGTTGAAGTGTTGAGCAGGGTGCGAGAGACCCAGTACTTC. As protein: CSVEVLSRVRETQYF.

V gene TRBV9 combines with J gene TRBJ1-1, with D uncertain. Germline CDR1 SGDLS, CDR2 YYNGEE. V lost 0 bases and J lost 1, with 7 bases in between. CDR3 length: 14 amino acids. CDR3 nucleotide sequence: TGTGCCAGCAGCGTAGTATGGGGGAACACTGAAGCTTTCTTT. As protein: CASSVVWGNTEAFF.

The V gene is TRBV20-1, the J gene TRBJ1-5; the D gene is possibly TRBD1 (6 bases). The CDR3 has 14 residues. Trimming removed 3 bases from V and 3 bases from J, with 12 bases in between. Germline V gene sequence: CDR1 DFQATT, CDR2 SNEGSKA (reference sequence). CDR3 bases: TGCAGTGCTAGTCCGCAGGGGTTCAATCAGCCCCAGCATTTT. Encoded protein: CSASPQGFNQPQHF.

This chain uses TRBV7-6 with TRBJ1-3; 7 bases fit TRBD1. The V segment lost 5 bases and the J segment 1 base; nucleotides outside the gene matches: 20. The CDR3 is made up of 20 amino acids. Germline CDR1 SGHVS, CDR2 FNYEAQ. Written as DNA, the CDR3 is TGTGCCAGCAGCACCACGACAGGGCCAGGCGGAGGGCCTTCTGGAAACACCATATATTTT. Its protein product is CASSTTTGPGGGPSGNTIYF.